The 13 T cell receptor beta chains listed next were all sequenced from one sample in a study of T-cell memory formation after mild COVID-19. One entry per CDR3 protein results from TCRdb running MiXCR on the 5' RACE reads. The repertoire has about 430,000 distinct CDR3 sequences, roughly 17% of them found once; the top ten carry around a fifth. Sequencing was carried out using PBMCs or a T cell subset sorted from them (not recorded which). These receptors all stem from a man aged 18 to 29 who had mild COVID-19 (a few samples of this study predate the infection). Cell type and time point are not known.

The table lists this clonotype with many counts. The chain has TRBV5-1 and TRBJ2-1; D possibly corresponds to TRBD1 (5 bases). V gave up 4 bases and J gave up 6 bases, with 14 bases separating them. CDR1 and CDR2 (germline): SGHRS, YFSETQ. This CDR3 is 14 amino acids long. As DNA, the CDR3 is TGCGCCAGCAGCCAGGGCGCCGGGTCCAATGAGCAGTTCTTC. Translating gives CASSQGAGSNEQFF. The full variable domain, its missing parts supplied by reference TRBV5-1 and TRBJ2-1, is KAGVTQTPRYLIKTRGQQVTLSCSPISGHRSVSWYQQTPGQGLQFLFEYFSETQRNKGNFPGRFSGRQFSNSRSEMNVSTLELGDSALYLCASSQGAGSNEQFFGPGTRLTVL.

Ten or more counts support this clonotype. V gene TRBV4-2 combines with J gene TRBJ2-2; perhaps TRBD2 as D (6 bases). The CDR3 has 15 residues. Germline CDR1 is LGHNA and CDR2 is YNFKEQ. Trimming shortened V by 1 base and J by 1 base, and 7 bases separated the two germline ends. In DNA form, the CDR3 reads TGTGCCAGCAGCCAAGTGGAGGGGAACACCGGGGAGCTGTTTTTT. Residues: CASSQVEGNTGELFF.

This clonotype was recorded a few times. The chain couples TRBV4-2 to TRBJ1-5, with D tentatively TRBD1 (5 bases). The CDR3 is made up of 16 amino acids. Germline CDR1 and CDR2: LGHNA and YNFKEQ. The V gene lost 1 base and the J gene lost 7 bases, with 17 bases spanning the gap. In nucleotides, the CDR3 is TGTGCCAGCAGCCAAGGAGGGCGGGGGGTTTGGCAGCCCCAGCATTTT. This gives the protein CASSQGGRGVWQPQHF.

The chain has TRBV6-6 and TRBJ2-3; 7 bases are shared with TRBD2. Per germline, CDR1 MNHNY and CDR2 SVGAGI (reference sequence). The CDR3 length is 14 residues. Trimming removed 7 bases from V and 1 base from J; junction bases left unmatched: 5. This CDR3 reads CASTSGGGTDTQYF. In DNA, the CDR3 is TGTGCCAGCACCAGTGGGGGGGGCACAGATACGCAGTATTTT.

With regard to this clonotype: One end of the junction is discordant with germline, which a read error may explain. Here the CDR3 reads CDSGVSAEKLF. Written as DNA, the CDR3 is TGTGACAGCGGAGTGTCAGCAGAAAAACTGTTT. This chain connects TRBV6-6 to TRBJ1-4; D not resolved. This CDR3 comprises 11 residues. Germline CDR1 is MNHNY and CDR2 is SVGAGI (reference sequence).

The chain recombines TRBV11-2 with TRBJ2-2; 10 nucleotides agree with TRBD2. This CDR3 comprises 16 residues. Germline V gene data show CDR1 as SGHAT and CDR2 as FQNNGV. Unmatched junction bases numbered 3, after V lost 1 base and J lost 4 bases. The CDR3 DNA sequence: TGTGCCAGCAGCTTAGCGCTAGCGGGGGCCACCGGGGAGCTGTTTTTT. Translated: CASSLALAGATGELFF.

This clonotype appeared a few times. The chain uses TRBV5-1 and TRBJ1-2; no reliable D call. Per the germline V gene, CDR1 is SGHRS and CDR2 is YFSETQ. The CDR3 loop spans 13 amino acids. The V end was cut by 0 bases, the J end by 8 bases, with 11 bases between. Here the CDR3 reads CASSLAVLQGYTF. In DNA, the CDR3 is TGCGCCAGCAGCTTGGCCGTATTGCAGGGCTACACCTTC.

This clonotype was detected ten times or more. V and J are TRBV7-3 and TRBJ2-7; D not certain. V dropped 5 bases and J dropped 3 bases, with 11 bases sitting between them. Germline assignment: CDR1 SGHTA and CDR2 FQGTGA. The CDR3 has 13 residues. This CDR3 reads CASSQAGSYEQYF. DNA for the CDR3: TGTGCCAGCAGCCAGGCTGGCAGCTACGAGCAGTACTTC.

This clonotype was counted a few times. The chain uses TRBV4-3 and TRBJ2-3; 10 bases agree with TRBD2. The V gene's germline CDR1 is LGHNA and CDR2 YSLEER. V dropped 0 bases and J dropped 1; count of bases not matched to a gene: 10. This CDR3 region has 19 residues. CDR3 bases: TGCGCCAGCAGCCAAGAACAGCGGGGGGGCCGGTTTGGCACAGATACGCAGTATTTT. Amino acids: CASSQEQRGGRFGTDTQYF.

The chain links TRBV5-1 to TRBJ1-2, with 12 positions matching TRBD1. V shed 4 bases, J shed 4 bases, and the junction held 5 bases outside the gene matches. This CDR3 is built from 15 residues. Germline V gene lookup returns CDR1 SGHRS and CDR2 YFSETQ. The CDR3 region is CASSDGTGGIYGYTF. The CDR3 bases are TGCGCCAGCAGCGACGGGACAGGGGGCATCTATGGCTACACCTTC. Supplemented by reference TRBV5-1 and TRBJ1-2, the full variable domain reads KAGVTQTPRYLIKTRGQQVTLSCSPISGHRSVSWYQQTPGQGLQFLFEYFSETQRNKGNFPGRFSGRQFSNSRSEMNVSTLELGDSALYLCASSDGTGGIYGYTFGSGTRLTVV.

The rearrangement joins TRBV12-3 or TRBV12-4 to TRBJ1-1; the D gene is possibly TRBD1 (5 bases). The CDR3 runs 13 residues. Trimming took 3 bases from V and 7 from J, leaving 12 bases between them. CDR3 residues: CASSLTRGGEAFF. The CDR3 bases are TGTGCCAGCAGTTTGACTAGGGGAGGTGAAGCTTTCTTT.

The table lists this clonotype with many counts. J is TRBJ2-7 and V is TRBV7-9, with D possibly TRBD2 on 5 matching bases. The V gene's germline CDR1 is SEHNR and CDR2 FQNEAQ (reference sequence). V gave up 4 bases and J gave up 1 base, with 11 bases separating them. The CDR3 has 14 amino acids. The CDR3 DNA reads TGTGCCAGCAGCTCGCTCCGGGGATCCTACGAGCAGTACTTC. It specifies CASSSLRGSYEQYF.

V is TRBV7-8 and J is TRBJ2-5, with D possibly matching TRBD2 (7 bases). This CDR3 region has 14 residues. Trimming removed 5 bases at V and 5 bases at J, with 15 bases between. The germline V gene has CDR1 SGHVS and CDR2 FQNEAQ. In nucleotides, the CDR3 is TGTGCCAGCAGCCGTAGGGGGGGCTTGGAGACCCAGTACTTC. It specifies CASSRRGGLETQYF.